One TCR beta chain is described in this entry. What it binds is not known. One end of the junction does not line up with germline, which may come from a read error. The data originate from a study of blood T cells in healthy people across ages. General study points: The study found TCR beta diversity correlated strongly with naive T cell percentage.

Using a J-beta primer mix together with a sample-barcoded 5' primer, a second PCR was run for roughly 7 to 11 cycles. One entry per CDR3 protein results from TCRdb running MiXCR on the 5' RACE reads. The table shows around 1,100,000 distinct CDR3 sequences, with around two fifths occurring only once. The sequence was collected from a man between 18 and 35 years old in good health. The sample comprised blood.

The DNA for the CDR3 is TGCGCCGGCAGCCCAGACCTCGCGTATGATACGCAGTATTTT. This encodes CAGSPDLAYDTQYF. This chain uses TRBV4-3 with TRBJ2-3; D unresolved. This CDR3 spans 14 amino acids. Germline V gene lookup returns CDR1 LGHNA and CDR2 YSLEER.